Presented here are 25 T cell receptor beta chains from one specimen sequenced in a study of preoperative IRX-2 immunotherapy in early breast cancer. Indicated treatment: preoperative locoregional IRX-2 cytokine immunotherapy. Sequenced by immunoSEQ multiplex PCR; TCRdb stores in-frame clones only, minus some. This table has 24,000 or so clones, 85% to 90% appearing once. Sequenced here: tumor tissue, sampled after IRX-2 immunotherapy. The source is a human donor with breast cancer.

This chain joins TRBV19 and TRBJ1-2; D is unclear. The CDR3 totals 12 residues. Per the germline V gene, CDR1 is LNHDA and CDR2 is SQIVND (reference sequence). V was clipped by 7 bases and J by 6 bases, with 12 bases between them. This CDR3 is CASNITGNGYTF. The CDR3 region has the DNA TGTGCCAGTAATATTACTGGGAATGGCTACACCTTC.

This clone was picked up one time. The chain employs TRBV6-5 and TRBJ1-2, with D tentatively TRBD1 (5 bases). Germline CDR1 is MNHEY and CDR2 is SVGAGI. This CDR3 contains 13 residues. V lost 7 bases, J lost 5 bases, and 14 bases lay in between. CDR3 sequence (DNA): TGTGCCAGCAATACGGGACCGGGGTATGGCTACACCTTC. Protein: CASNTGPGYGYTF.

The chain joins TRBV7-9 to TRBJ2-1, with no clear D. The CDR3 covers 14 residues. Deletions cut 2 bases from V and 0 bases from J, with 5 bases between. Germline V CDR1 and CDR2: SEHNR, FQNEAQ (reference sequence). The DNA for the CDR3 is TGTGCCAGCAGCTTATCTAGCTCCTACAATGAGCAGTTCTTC. It specifies CASSLSSSYNEQFF.

This clone was recorded once. This rearrangement joins TRBV28 to TRBJ2-1; D ambiguous. V lost 5 bases to trimming and J lost 5 bases, with 10 bases between them. The germline CDR1 and CDR2 sequences are MDHEN and SYDVKM. The length of the CDR3 is 13 residues. CDR3: CASSLQMNNEQFF. The CDR3 nucleotides read TGTGCCAGCAGTCTTCAAATGAACAATGAGCAGTTCTTC.

The V call is TRBV28, the J call TRBJ1-3; TRBD1 agrees at 7 bases. The V gene end was trimmed by 2 bases and the J gene end by 4 bases; junction bases not matched to a gene: 2. Germline V gene sequence: CDR1 MDHEN, CDR2 SYDVKM. The CDR3 totals 14 residues. The CDR3 DNA sequence: TGTGCCAGCAGTTTAGACAGGGTAGGAAACACCATATATTTT. Its protein is CASSLDRVGNTIYF.

This clone appeared once. The gene calls are TRBV7-9 and TRBJ2-3, with D possibly TRBD1 on 5 matching bases. In germline, CDR1 is SEHNR, CDR2 FQNEAQ (reference sequence). Trimming left V 1 base short and J 2 bases short, with 13 bases between. The CDR3 has 16 residues. In DNA, the CDR3 is TGTGCCAGCAGCTTAGAGGCAGGGTGGAACACAGATACGCAGTATTTT. Translated: CASSLEAGWNTDTQYF.

The J gene is TRBJ1-3, the V gene TRBV25-1, with 9 nucleotides matching TRBD1. Trimming cost V 4 bases and J 14 bases; bases outside gene matches: 12. The CDR3 totals 14 residues. Germline loops: CDR1 MGHDK, CDR2 SYGVNS. The CDR3 region has the DNA TGTGCCAGCAGTGCCGACCTGGGACAGGGCAGCTTATATTTT. It specifies CASSADLGQGSLYF.

The J gene is TRBJ1-6, the V gene TRBV18; D perhaps matches TRBD1 (6 bases). Trimming removed 0 bases at V and 9 bases at J, with 18 bases between. This CDR3 has 17 residues. Germline values: CDR1 KGHSH, CDR2 LQKENI. CDR3 DNA: TGTGCCAGCTCACCACCGGGGGTAGGGGGGGTCACTTCACCCCTCCACTTT. Encoded protein: CASSPPGVGGVTSPLHF.

The rearrangement joins TRBV4-2 to TRBJ2-3, with TRBD2 matching 15 bases. The junction had 10 bases not matched to a gene; V was cut back by 5 bases and J by 4 bases. The V gene's germline CDR1 is LGHNA and CDR2 YNFKEQ. The CDR3 length is 18 residues. The CDR3 loop is CASSSGLAGGTLADTQYF. Here the CDR3 DNA reads TGTGCCAGCAGCTCGGGACTAGCGGGGGGTACTCTTGCAGATACGCAGTATTTT.

This rearrangement joins TRBV19 to TRBJ1-1; 8 bases are shared with TRBD1. The length of the CDR3 is 16 residues. Per germline, CDR1 LNHDA and CDR2 SQIVND (reference sequence). The junction had 11 bases not matched to a gene; V was cut back by 4 bases and J by 4 bases. Here the CDR3 reads CASSTTRTGSFTEAFF. The CDR3 region has the DNA TGTGCCAGTAGTACCACTAGGACAGGGTCTTTCACTGAAGCTTTCTTT.

The J gene is TRBJ1-5, the V gene TRBV4-1; TRBD1 agrees at 7 bases. CDR1 MGHRA and CDR2 YSYEKL come from the germline V gene. The junction had 16 bases not matched to a gene; V was cut back by 8 bases and J by 3 bases. This CDR3 region has 17 residues. The CDR3 sequence is CASPKGAKGQLNQPQHF. CDR3 nucleotide sequence: TGCGCCAGCCCCAAGGGCGCCAAGGGACAGCTCAATCAGCCCCAGCATTTT.

This chain links TRBV6-5 with TRBJ1-1, with 7 bases fitting TRBD1. This CDR3 spans 16 amino acids. The V and J ends lost 2 bases and 2 bases, in that order; junction bases with no gene match: 8. Germline CDR1 reads MNHEY; CDR2 reads SVGAGI. The CDR3 protein is CASSYGRQGLNTEAFF. CDR3 bases: TGTGCCAGCAGTTACGGGAGACAGGGCCTTAACACTGAAGCTTTCTTT.

This chain joins TRBV5-5 and TRBJ1-4; D uncertain. The CDR3 has 13 residues. Germline V lookup: CDR1 SGHKS, CDR2 YYEKEE (reference sequence). Trimming took off 4 bases at V and 2 bases at J, with 6 bases between the two ends. The CDR3 DNA reads as TGTGCCAGCAGCCTCACCACTAATGAAAAACTGTTTTTT. It codes for CASSLTTNEKLFF.

The J gene is TRBJ2-5, the V gene TRBV7-9, with TRBD1 matching 9 bases. With V trimmed by 5 bases and J by 3 bases, 10 bases remained unmatched. Germline CDR1 SEHNR, CDR2 FQNEAQ (reference sequence). The CDR3 is 16 residues long. The CDR3: CASSPSPDRGEETQYF. For the CDR3, the DNA is TGTGCCAGCAGCCCATCCCCTGACAGGGGGGAAGAGACCCAGTACTTC.

The gene calls are TRBV7-8 and TRBJ2-7; TRBD1 aligns across 8 bases. The CDR3 has 15 residues. The germline CDR1 and CDR2 sequences are SGHVS and FQNEAQ. The junction had 9 bases not matched to a gene; V was cut back by 5 bases and J by 3 bases. In DNA form, the CDR3 reads TGTGCCAGCAGCATAGTGGCAGGGGGCGTCTACGAGCAGTACTTC. This encodes CASSIVAGGVYEQYF.

The DNA for the CDR3 is TGTGCCAGCAGTCCCCTTCCGGGGGTTGGAAACACCATATATTTT. Protein: CASSPLPGVGNTIYF. V is TRBV6-5 and J is TRBJ1-3; a weak D match, TRBD1 (5 bases). The CDR3 is 15 residues long. Trimming cost V 5 bases and J 3 bases, with 14 bases left between them. Per germline, CDR1 MNHEY and CDR2 SVGAGI.

This clone was counted a few times. The rearrangement links TRBV5-4 to TRBJ2-1; possible D gene TRBD1, 5 bases. The CDR3 sequence is 12 residues long. The V gene lost 0 bases and the J gene lost 10 bases, with 8 bases spanning the gap. The germline gives CDR1 SGHNT, CDR2 YYREEE (reference sequence). For the CDR3, the DNA is TGTGCCAGCAGCTTGGCCAACAGGGAGCAGTTCTTC. This codes for CASSLANREQFF.

The chain has TRBV7-9 and TRBJ1-6, with a tentative D call TRBD1 (6 bases). The length of the CDR3 is 18 residues. Trimming pared 4 bases from V and 5 bases from J, leaving 21 bases between. Germline-derived CDR1 and CDR2 are SEHNR and FQNEAQ (reference sequence). In DNA form, the CDR3 reads TGTGCCAGCAGCTCCCCCGGGGGGGCCCCGTCCGATAATTCACCCCTCCACTTT. Encoded protein: CASSSPGGAPSDNSPLHF.

The chain carries TRBV6-9 and TRBJ1-1; D not resolved. Germline V gene lookup returns CDR1 MNHGY and CDR2 SVAAGI. The V end lost 7 bases, the J end lost 11 bases, and 14 bases lay between the germline ends. The length of the CDR3 is 11 residues. In DNA, the CDR3 is TGTGCCAGCACCTTCGAGGGAGACGCTTTCTTT. This gives the protein CASTFEGDAFF.

This clone was recorded a few times. The chain links TRBV19 to TRBJ2-3, with a weak D call TRBD1 (5 bases). CDR3 size: 14 residues. Germline loops: CDR1 LNHDA, CDR2 SQIVND (reference sequence). The V end lost 0 bases, the J end lost 3 bases, and 7 bases lay between the germline ends. For the CDR3, the DNA is TGTGCCAGTAGTATAGACGCAGGGACAGATACGCAGTATTTT. Translating gives CASSIDAGTDTQYF.

CDR3 amino acids: CASSPGRAGYGYEQYF. As DNA, the CDR3 is TGTGCCAGCTCACCAGGCCGGGCAGGGTATGGCTACGAGCAGTACTTC. The chain links TRBV18 to TRBJ2-7, with D perhaps TRBD1 (5 bases). Trimming shortened V by 2 bases and J by 3 bases, and 17 bases separated the two germline ends. CDR1 is KGHSH and CDR2 is LQKENI in the germline V gene. The CDR3 extends over 16 amino acids. The full variable domain, in which reference TRBV18 and TRBJ2-7 provide the parts outside the CDR3, is NAGVMQNPRHLVRRRGQEARLRCSPMKGHSHVYWYRQLPEEGLKFMVYLQKENIIDESGMPKERFSAEFPKEGPSILRIQQVVRGDSAAYFCASSPGRAGYGYEQYFGPGTRLTVT.

In its sample, this clone was seen once. The chain links TRBV11-2 to TRBJ1-6, with D maybe TRBD1 (6 bases). This CDR3 spans 16 amino acids. The germline V gene has CDR1 SGHAT and CDR2 FQNNGV. Trimming took off 4 bases at V and 7 bases at J, with 17 bases between the two ends. CDR3 nucleotide sequence: TGTGCCAGCAGCTCCGGACAGACTTGGAAGAATTCACCCCTCCACTTT. It yields the protein CASSSGQTWKNSPLHF.

The J gene is TRBJ2-3, the V gene TRBV7-9, with TRBD1 matching over 9 bases. Germline assignment: CDR1 SEHNR and CDR2 FQNEAQ (reference sequence). Trimming removed 3 bases from V and 4 bases from J; junction bases left unmatched: 5. The CDR3 totals 15 residues. CDR3 nucleotides: TGTGCCAGCAGCTTTGTGGGACAGGGTTCAGATACGCAGTATTTT. Translation gives CASSFVGQGSDTQYF.

The rearrangement uses TRBV21-1 and TRBJ1-6. TRBV21-1 is given as a pseudogene. The CDR3 is 13 residues long. Here the CDR3 reads CASRRAFNSPLHF. CDR3 nucleotide sequence: TGTGCCAGCAGAAGGGCGTTTAATTCACCCCTCCACTTT.

The rearrangement joins TRBV2 to TRBJ1-4; 9 bases match TRBD1. Germline values: CDR1 SNHLY, CDR2 FYNNEI. The CDR3 has 18 amino acids. J was trimmed by 5 bases and V by 4 bases; bases with no gene match: 14. CDR3 sequence (DNA): TGTGCCAGCAGTGCCGGGACAGGGCTAGGGGGGGGAAATGAAAAACTGTTTTTT. Protein: CASSAGTGLGGGNEKLFF.